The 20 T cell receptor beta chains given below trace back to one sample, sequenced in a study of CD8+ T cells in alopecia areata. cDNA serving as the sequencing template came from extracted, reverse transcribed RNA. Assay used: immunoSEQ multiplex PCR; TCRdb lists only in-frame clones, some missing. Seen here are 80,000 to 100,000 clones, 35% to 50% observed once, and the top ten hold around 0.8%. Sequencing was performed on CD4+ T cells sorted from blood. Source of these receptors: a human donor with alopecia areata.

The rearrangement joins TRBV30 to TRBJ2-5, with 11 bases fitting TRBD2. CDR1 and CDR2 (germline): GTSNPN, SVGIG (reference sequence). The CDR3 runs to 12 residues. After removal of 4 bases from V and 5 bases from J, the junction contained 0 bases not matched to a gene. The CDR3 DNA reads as TGTGCCTGGACTAGCGGGAGGGAGACCCAGTACTTC. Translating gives CAWTSGRETQYF. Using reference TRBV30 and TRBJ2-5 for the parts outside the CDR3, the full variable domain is SQTIHQWPATLVQPVGSPLSLECTVEGTSNPNLYWYRQAAGRGLQLLFYSVGIGQISSEVPQNLSASRPQDRQFILSSKKLLLSDSGFYLCAWTSGRETQYFGPGTRLLVL.

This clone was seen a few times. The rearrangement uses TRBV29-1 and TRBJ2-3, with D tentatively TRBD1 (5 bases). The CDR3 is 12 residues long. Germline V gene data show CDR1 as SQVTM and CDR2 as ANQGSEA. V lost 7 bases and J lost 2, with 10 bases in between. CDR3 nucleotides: TGCAGCGAACAGGTCGCCACAGATACGCAGTATTTT. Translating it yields CSEQVATDTQYF.

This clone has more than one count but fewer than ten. The CDR3 sequence is CSVVQGATDTQYF. In DNA form, the CDR3 reads TGCAGCGTTGTACAGGGAGCCACAGATACGCAGTATTTT. This chain joins TRBV29-1 and TRBJ2-3, with a possible D match to TRBD1 (6 bases). CDR1 SQVTM and CDR2 ANQGSEA come from the germline V gene. The V and J ends lost 4 bases and 2 bases respectively, with 10 bases between them. The CDR3 has 13 residues.

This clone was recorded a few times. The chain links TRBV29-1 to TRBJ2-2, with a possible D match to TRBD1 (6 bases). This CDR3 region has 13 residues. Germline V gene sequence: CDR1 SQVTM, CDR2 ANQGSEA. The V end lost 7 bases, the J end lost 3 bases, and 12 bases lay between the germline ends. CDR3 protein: CSAQGYDTGELFF. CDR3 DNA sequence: TGCAGCGCCCAGGGGTATGACACCGGGGAGCTGTTTTTT.

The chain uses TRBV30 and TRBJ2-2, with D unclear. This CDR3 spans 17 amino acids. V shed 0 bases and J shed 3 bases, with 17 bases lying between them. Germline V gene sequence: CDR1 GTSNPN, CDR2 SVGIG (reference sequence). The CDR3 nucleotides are TGTGCCTGGAGTGTCTCCCAAGACTCTCGGGACACCGGGGAGCTGTTTTTT. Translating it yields CAWSVSQDSRDTGELFF.

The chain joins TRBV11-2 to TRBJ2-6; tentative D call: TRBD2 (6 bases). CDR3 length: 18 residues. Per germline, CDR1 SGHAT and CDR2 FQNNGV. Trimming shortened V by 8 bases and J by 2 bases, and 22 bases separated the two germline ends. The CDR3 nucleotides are TGTGCCAGCTCATCCTTGCGCAGGGAGGCGACTGGGGCCAACGTCCTGACTTTC. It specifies CASSSLRREATGANVLTF.

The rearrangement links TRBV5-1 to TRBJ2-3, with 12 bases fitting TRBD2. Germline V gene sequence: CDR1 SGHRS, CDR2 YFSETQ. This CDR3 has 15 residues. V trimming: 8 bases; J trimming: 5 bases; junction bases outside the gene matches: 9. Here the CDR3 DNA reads TGCGCCAGTAGGATGCCGGGACTAGCGGGAGATACGCAGTATTTT. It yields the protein CASRMPGLAGDTQYF.

CDR3 DNA: TGCAGCGTTAGGAGCTCCTACGAGCAGTACTTC. It codes for CSVRSSYEQYF. The gene calls are TRBV29-1 and TRBJ2-7, with D unresolved. Trimming removed 5 bases at V and 0 bases at J, with 5 bases between. CDR1 SQVTM and CDR2 ANQGSEA come from the germline V gene. The CDR3 has 11 residues.

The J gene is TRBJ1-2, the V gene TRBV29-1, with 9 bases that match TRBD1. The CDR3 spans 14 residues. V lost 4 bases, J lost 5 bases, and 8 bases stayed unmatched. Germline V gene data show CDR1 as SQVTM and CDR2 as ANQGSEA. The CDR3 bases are TGCAGCGTTGGGACAGGGGTAGGGCCGTATGGCTACACCTTC. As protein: CSVGTGVGPYGYTF. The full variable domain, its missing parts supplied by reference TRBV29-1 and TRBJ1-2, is SAVISQKPSRDICQRGTSLTIQCQVDSQVTMMFWYRQQPGQSLTLIATANQGSEATYESGFVIDKFPISRPNLTFSTLTVSNMSPEDSSIYLCSVGTGVGPYGYTFGSGTRLTVV.

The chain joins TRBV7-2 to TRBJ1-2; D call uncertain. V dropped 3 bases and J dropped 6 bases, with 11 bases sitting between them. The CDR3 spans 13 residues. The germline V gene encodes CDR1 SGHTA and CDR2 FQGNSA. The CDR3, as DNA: TGTGCCAGCAGCTTTCATGACTCGGATGGCTACACCTTC. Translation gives CASSFHDSDGYTF.

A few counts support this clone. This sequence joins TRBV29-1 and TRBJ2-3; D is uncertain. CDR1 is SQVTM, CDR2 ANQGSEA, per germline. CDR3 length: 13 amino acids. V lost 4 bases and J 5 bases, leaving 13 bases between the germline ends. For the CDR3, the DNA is TGCAGCGTTGGGGGTAGACAAGTAGATACGCAGTATTTT. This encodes CSVGGRQVDTQYF.

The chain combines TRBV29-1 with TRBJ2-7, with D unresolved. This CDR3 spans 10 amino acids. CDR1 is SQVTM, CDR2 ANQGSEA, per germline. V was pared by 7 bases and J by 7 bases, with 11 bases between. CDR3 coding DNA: TGCAGCGCTCTTCTGGGGGAGCAGTACTTC. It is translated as CSALLGEQYF.

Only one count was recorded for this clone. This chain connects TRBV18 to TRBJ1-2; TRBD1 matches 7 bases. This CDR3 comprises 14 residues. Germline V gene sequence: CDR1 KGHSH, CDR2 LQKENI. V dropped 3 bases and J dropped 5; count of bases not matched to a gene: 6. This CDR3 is CASSPSTGRYGYTF. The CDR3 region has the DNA TGTGCCAGCTCACCGTCGACAGGGAGGTATGGCTACACCTTC.

CDR3 sequence reads: CSVDQDRNTIYF. The DNA for the CDR3 is TGCAGCGTTGATCAGGATCGAAACACCATATATTTT. The chain has TRBV29-1 and TRBJ1-3; D ambiguous. The V end lost 3 bases, the J end lost 5 bases, and 8 bases lay between the germline ends. The CDR3 runs to 12 residues. Looked up from germline, CDR1 is SQVTM and CDR2 is ANQGSEA.

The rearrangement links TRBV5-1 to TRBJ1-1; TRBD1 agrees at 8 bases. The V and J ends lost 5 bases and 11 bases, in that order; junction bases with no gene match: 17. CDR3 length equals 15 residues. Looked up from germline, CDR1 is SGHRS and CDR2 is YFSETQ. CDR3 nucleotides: TGCGCCAGCAGTCTCGTTATTGGACAGGGAGGAGCGGCTTTCTTT. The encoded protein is CASSLVIGQGGAAFF.

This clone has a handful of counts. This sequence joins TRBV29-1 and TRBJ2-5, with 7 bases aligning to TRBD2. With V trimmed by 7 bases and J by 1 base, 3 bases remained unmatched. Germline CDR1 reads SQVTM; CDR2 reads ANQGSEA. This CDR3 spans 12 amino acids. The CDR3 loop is CSGGGLQETQYF. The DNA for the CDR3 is TGCAGCGGGGGGGGACTCCAAGAGACCCAGTACTTC.

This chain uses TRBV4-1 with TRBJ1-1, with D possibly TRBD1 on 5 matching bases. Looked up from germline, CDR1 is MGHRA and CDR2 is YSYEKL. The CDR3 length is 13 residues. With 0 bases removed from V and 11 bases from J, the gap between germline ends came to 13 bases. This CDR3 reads CASSQEGRGVAFF. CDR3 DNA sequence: TGCGCCAGCAGCCAAGAGGGGAGGGGAGTGGCTTTCTTT.

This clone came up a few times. In DNA form, the CDR3 reads TGCAGCGTTGAGGTCAGCAAAAACATTCAGTACTTC. Its protein product is CSVEVSKNIQYF. This chain joins TRBV29-1 and TRBJ2-4; no clear D gene. Per the germline V gene, CDR1 is SQVTM and CDR2 is ANQGSEA. The length of the CDR3 is 12 residues. Between the trimmed V and J ends, which lost 3 bases and 3 bases, there was a span of 6 bases.

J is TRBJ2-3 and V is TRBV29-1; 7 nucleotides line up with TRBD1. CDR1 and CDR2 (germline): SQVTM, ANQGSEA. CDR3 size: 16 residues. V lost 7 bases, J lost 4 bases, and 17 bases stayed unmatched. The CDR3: CSAANWGTVDSDTQYF. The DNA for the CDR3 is TGCAGCGCTGCCAACTGGGGGACAGTGGATTCAGATACGCAGTATTTT.

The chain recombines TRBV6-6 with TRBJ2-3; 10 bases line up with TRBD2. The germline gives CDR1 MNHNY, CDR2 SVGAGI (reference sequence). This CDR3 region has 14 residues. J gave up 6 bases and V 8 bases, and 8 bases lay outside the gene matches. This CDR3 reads CASGKLAGSDTQYF. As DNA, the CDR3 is TGTGCCAGCGGGAAACTAGCGGGATCCGATACGCAGTATTTT.